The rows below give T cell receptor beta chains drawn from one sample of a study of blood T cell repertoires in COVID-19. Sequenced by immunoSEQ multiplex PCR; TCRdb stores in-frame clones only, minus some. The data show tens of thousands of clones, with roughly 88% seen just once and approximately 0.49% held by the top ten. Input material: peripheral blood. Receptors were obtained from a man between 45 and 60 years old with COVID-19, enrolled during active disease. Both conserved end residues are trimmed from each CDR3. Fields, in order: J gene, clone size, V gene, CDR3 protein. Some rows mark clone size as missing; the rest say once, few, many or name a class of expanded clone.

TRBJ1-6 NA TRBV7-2 ASSLSVQGDSPLH
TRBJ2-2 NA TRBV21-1 ASSKGANGGELF
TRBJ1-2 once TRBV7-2 ASSPSGGNYGYT
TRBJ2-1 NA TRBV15 ATSRGGYNGEQF
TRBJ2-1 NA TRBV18 ASSPTGAKTYNEQF
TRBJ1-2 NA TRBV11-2 ASSLAGGFNYGYT
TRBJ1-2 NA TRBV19 ASSSTGTGYGYT
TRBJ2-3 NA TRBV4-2 ASSQGARGTQY
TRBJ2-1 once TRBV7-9 ASSLSRASANNEQF
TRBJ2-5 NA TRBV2 ASRLDRGPQETQY
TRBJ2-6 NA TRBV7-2 ASSSTGAGANVLT
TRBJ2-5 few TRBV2 ASSAGSAPTETQY
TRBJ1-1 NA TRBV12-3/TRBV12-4 ASSPRRSAEAF
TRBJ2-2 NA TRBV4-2 ASSQVDSDTGELF
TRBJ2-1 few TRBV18 ASSLRGLADNEQF
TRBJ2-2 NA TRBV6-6 ASSYSREGTTGELF
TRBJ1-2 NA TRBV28 ASSWAGTLGYT
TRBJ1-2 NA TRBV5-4 ASSPRSGERDGYT
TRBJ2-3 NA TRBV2 ASTAWLGLFTDTQY
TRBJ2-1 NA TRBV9 ASSGVTGEVDEQF
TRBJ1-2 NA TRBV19 ASSITSGTRMGGYT
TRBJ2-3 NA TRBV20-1 SASKGAASGTPYTQY
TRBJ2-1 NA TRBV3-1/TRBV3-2 ASSQDLLEYNEQF
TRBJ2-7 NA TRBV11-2 ASNRDRDYEQY
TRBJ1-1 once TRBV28 ASSGGHMNTEAF